The table lists the clone carrying this TCR beta chain with many counts. The antigen is not known. This CDR3 region has 15 residues. Germline CDR1 reads MGHDK; CDR2 reads SYGVNS. The V gene lost 3 bases and the J gene lost 7 bases, with 16 bases spanning the gap. Unique molecular identifiers were present on cDNA, and template switching added a universal primer site. TCRdb re-analysed the 5' RACE reads in MiXCR, keeping a single row per CDR3 protein. Of approximately 630,000 distinct CDR3 sequences listed, under 8.5% are singletons. The data are from a study of identical twins. Findings and caveats of the study: Findings depended on cross-sectional statistics rather than tracking the same donors. Cord blood beta clonotypes present at high abundance carried fewer insertions; no such pattern appeared in memory repertoires.

A further study also used this sample, focusing on yellow fever vaccine responses in identical twins. As that report states: Vaccine T cell responses of twins reportedly seemed partly convergent and partly personalized.

The chain uses TRBV25-1 and TRBJ2-1, with a tentative D call TRBD1 (6 bases). The sample comprised PBMCs. The origin of this receptor is a woman younger than 30 in good health. CDR3 sequence: CASSDPGHSWNEQFF. In nucleotides, the CDR3 is TGTGCCAGCAGTGACCCGGGACACTCTTGGAATGAGCAGTTCTTC.